This T cell receptor beta chain was found in a study of cytomegalovirus exposure and HLA in healthy donors. Study conclusions and caveats: 16,951 TCR beta sequences were associated with HLA alleles at 0.05 false discovery rate in a later analysis.

PCR amplification relied on 60 Vbeta primers (plus 13 Jbeta primers). Method: immunoSEQ multiplex PCR; TCRdb's copy keeps in-frame clones and lacks some. The data contain 150,000 to 200,000 clones, roughly three quarters of them seen just once; the ten biggest clones take up around 1.5%. Donors counted as nominally healthy when sampled, yet unrecorded immune exposures were likely. V was clipped by 5 bases and J by 5 bases, with 9 bases between them. The germline CDR1 and CDR2 sequences are MNHEY and SVGAGI. The CDR3 is 12 residues long. About this clone: What it binds is unknown.

The rearrangement joins TRBV6-5 to TRBJ1-2, with D perhaps TRBD1 (6 bases). The sample was PBMCs. This TCR was sampled from a woman aged 45-60 years in good health and CMV-seronegative. The CDR3 here is CASSLGHYGYTF. The CDR3 DNA is TGTGCCAGCAGTCTGGGACATTATGGCTACACCTTC.